The 32 T cell receptor beta chains reported below all come from one sample, sequenced in a study of T-cell memory formation after mild COVID-19. TCRdb redid the calling of the 5' RACE reads with MiXCR, one entry per CDR3 protein. The sample yields around 150,000 distinct CDR3 sequences, about 9.9% seen once. Sample: PBMCs or a T cell subset sorted from them (not recorded which). The receptors shown here come from a man between 18 and 29 years old who had mild COVID-19 (a few samples of this study predate the infection). Cell type and time point are not known.

V usage is TRBV2 and J usage is TRBJ2-7, with unresolved D. In germline, CDR1 is SNHLY, CDR2 FYNNEI. V was pared by 9 bases and J by 0 bases, with 12 bases between. The CDR3 has 13 residues. The CDR3 DNA is TGTGCCAGTGGGTTAGAACTCTCCTACGAGCAGTACTTC. This encodes CASGLELSYEQYF.

As concerns this clonotype: A junction end diverges from the germline sequence, so it may reflect a read error. The chain is built from TRBV12-3 or TRBV12-4 and TRBJ2-7, with D perhaps TRBD2 (7 bases). The CDR3 loop spans 12 amino acids. CDR3 sequence (DNA): TGTGCCAGCAGTTTTACGGGGGGCCGGAATAACTTC. It yields the protein CASSFTGGRNNF.

The chain uses TRBV10-1 and TRBJ2-5; 8 bases fit TRBD2. V shed 8 bases, J shed 3 bases, and the junction held 5 bases outside the gene matches. The CDR3 loop spans 13 amino acids. CDR1 is WNHNN and CDR2 is SYGVQD in the germline V gene (reference sequence). The DNA of the CDR3 is TGCGCCAGCGGAGAAGCGGGGGAAGAGACCCAGTACTTC. This codes for CASGEAGEETQYF.

Only a few counts were recorded for this clonotype. The genes are TRBV5-1 and TRBJ1-6; D unresolved. Trimming cost V 0 bases and J 8 bases, with 6 bases left between them. CDR1 is SGHRS, CDR2 YFSETQ, per germline. CDR3 length: 13 residues. The CDR3 region is CASSLAEDSPLHF. For the CDR3, the DNA is TGCGCCAGCAGCTTGGCGGAGGATTCACCCCTCCACTTT.

A few counts support this clonotype. The genes are TRBV6-5 and TRBJ1-1, with TRBD1 matching 7 bases. V lost 6 bases to trimming and J lost 5 bases; unmatched junction nucleotides: 12. The V gene's germline CDR1 is MNHEY and CDR2 SVGAGI. The CDR3 loop spans 15 amino acids. CDR3 loop: CASSPAATGRTEAFF. The CDR3 coding sequence is TGTGCCAGCAGCCCCGCCGCGACAGGGAGGACTGAAGCTTTCTTT.

This clonotype was found a few times. The chain links TRBV3-1 to TRBJ1-5; D gene uncertain. CDR1 and CDR2 (germline): LGHDT, YNNKEL (reference sequence). Trimming shortened V by 2 bases and J by 0 bases, and 8 bases separated the two germline ends. The CDR3 extends over 15 amino acids. This CDR3 is CASSQTAYSNQPQHF. CDR3 coding DNA: TGTGCCAGCAGCCAAACGGCGTATAGCAATCAGCCCCAGCATTTT.

This clonotype was seen a handful of times. CDR3 coding DNA: TGTGCCATGGCCACAGGGGGACAAGAGACCCAGTACTTC. Amino acid sequence: CAMATGGQETQYF. This chain connects TRBV10-3 to TRBJ2-5, with TRBD1 matching over 8 bases. Per germline, CDR1 ENHRY and CDR2 SYGVKD. The V segment lost 9 bases and the J segment 2 bases; nucleotides outside the gene matches: 5. The CDR3 is 13 amino acids.

The chain couples TRBV20-1 to TRBJ2-5; possibly TRBD2 for D (6 bases). Between the trimmed V and J ends, which lost 5 bases and 0 bases, there was a span of 10 bases. This CDR3 contains 13 residues. Germline values: CDR1 DFQATT, CDR2 SNEGSKA (reference sequence). CDR3 sequence (DNA): TGCAGTGCTGAGCTAGCGTACCAAGAGACCCAGTACTTC. Translation gives CSAELAYQETQYF.

This chain connects TRBV19 to TRBJ2-2; TRBD1 aligns across 7 bases. The junction had 1 base not matched to a gene; V was cut back by 3 bases and J by 3 bases. The CDR3 consists of 14 residues. The V gene's germline CDR1 is LNHDA and CDR2 SQIVND (reference sequence). The CDR3 sequence: CASSMGQYTGELFF. Here the CDR3 DNA reads TGTGCCAGTAGTATGGGACAGTACACCGGGGAGCTGTTTTTT.

V gene TRBV20-1 combines with J gene TRBJ1-5; D perhaps matches TRBD1 (6 bases). The germline V gene has CDR1 DFQATT and CDR2 SNEGSKA (reference sequence). The V end lost 6 bases, the J end lost 1 base, and 19 bases lay between the germline ends. CDR3 size: 16 residues. CDR3 loop: CSAGVSGGRSNQPQHF. Here the CDR3 DNA reads TGCAGTGCAGGGGTGTCGGGGGGCCGGAGCAATCAGCCCCAGCATTTT.

This sequence joins TRBV7-9 and TRBJ2-7, with D possibly TRBD2 on 5 matching bases. Trimming took off 5 bases at V and 1 base at J, with 9 bases between the two ends. Germline CDR1 SEHNR, CDR2 FQNEAQ (reference sequence). The CDR3 has 13 amino acids. This chain's CDR3 is CASSLWESYEQYV. The CDR3 DNA reads as TGTGCCAGCAGCCTCTGGGAGTCCTACGAGCAGTACGTC.

This clonotype was detected only once. The chain recombines TRBV2 with TRBJ2-7; 7 bases line up with TRBD1. Trimming removed 4 bases from V and 4 bases from J; junction bases left unmatched: 10. CDR3 length: 15 amino acids. Germline CDR1 and CDR2: SNHLY and FYNNEI. CDR3 region: CASSGGQGVRYEQYF. CDR3 DNA sequence: TGTGCCAGCAGTGGGGGTCAGGGGGTAAGGTACGAGCAGTACTTC.

At least ten counts were recorded for this clonotype. The chain employs TRBV5-1 and TRBJ1-1, with D perhaps matching TRBD1 (5 bases). Trimming removed 0 bases at V and 1 base at J, with 10 bases between. The CDR3 runs 15 residues. Germline V gives CDR1 SGHRS, CDR2 YFSETQ. The chain's CDR3 is CASSLEGVPNTEAFF. The CDR3 nucleotides are TGCGCCAGCAGCTTGGAAGGGGTCCCGAACACTGAAGCTTTCTTT.

This clonotype was seen a few times. The chain couples TRBV6-6 to TRBJ2-1; D is unclear. CDR3 size: 18 residues. The germline gives CDR1 MNHNY, CDR2 SVGAGI (reference sequence). Trimming removed 0 bases from V and 5 bases from J, with 20 bases in between. The CDR3: CASSYSKDAGDKDNEQFF. The CDR3 DNA sequence: TGTGCCAGCAGTTACTCGAAGGATGCTGGGGATAAGGACAATGAGCAGTTCTTC.

The chain combines TRBV5-1 with TRBJ1-1; 9 nucleotides agree with TRBD1. CDR1 and CDR2 from the germline V gene are SGHRS and YFSETQ. The CDR3 spans 14 residues. V lost 2 bases to trimming and J lost 11 bases; unmatched junction nucleotides: 10. CDR3 protein: CASSLLQGAEGAFF. The DNA of the CDR3 is TGCGCCAGCAGCTTATTACAGGGGGCCGAGGGGGCTTTCTTT. The whole variable domain, remainder taken from reference TRBV5-1 and TRBJ1-1, is KAGVTQTPRYLIKTRGQQVTLSCSPISGHRSVSWYQQTPGQGLQFLFEYFSETQRNKGNFPGRFSGRQFSNSRSEMNVSTLELGDSALYLCASSLLQGAEGAFFGQGTRLTVV.

This clonotype came up many times. The V and J genes are TRBV9 and TRBJ2-7; 7 nucleotides match TRBD1. Trimming at V came to 0 bases and at J to 1 base, leaving 7 bases not matched to a gene. The length of the CDR3 is 16 residues. Germline lookup yields CDR1 SGDLS and CDR2 YYNGEE. CDR3 nucleotides: TGTGCCAGCAGCGTAGCCCGGGACAGCAATTCCTACGAGCAGTACTTC. The encoded protein is CASSVARDSNSYEQYF.

This clonotype has just a few counts. The rearrangement uses TRBV19 and TRBJ1-1; no definite D call. In germline, CDR1 is LNHDA, CDR2 SQIVND (reference sequence). Trimming took 6 bases from V and 4 from J, leaving 18 bases between them. The CDR3 totals 15 residues. The CDR3, as DNA: TGTGCCAGTAGCGAAAGGGAGGCGGGGTCCACTGAAGCTTTCTTT. This translates into CASSEREAGSTEAFF.

The chain couples TRBV7-9 to TRBJ1-3, with 9 bases matching TRBD1. Germline CDR1 reads SEHNR; CDR2 reads FQNEAQ (reference sequence). The CDR3 runs 16 residues. Unmatched junction bases numbered 7, after V lost 5 bases and J lost 2 bases. CDR3 residues: CASSPTGTGTGNTIYF. In nucleotides, the CDR3 is TGTGCCAGCAGCCCGACCGGGACAGGGACTGGAAACACCATATATTTT.

V usage is TRBV2 and J usage is TRBJ2-3, with a possible D match to TRBD2 (5 bases). The germline gives CDR1 SNHLY, CDR2 FYNNEI. The CDR3 length is 12 residues. With 6 bases removed from V and 6 bases from J, the gap between germline ends came to 10 bases. CDR3: CASRDRGDTQYF. DNA for the CDR3: TGTGCCAGCAGAGACCGAGGGGATACGCAGTATTTT.

This clonotype came up many times. V and J are TRBV10-1 and TRBJ1-1, with D unclear. The CDR3 extends over 13 amino acids. CDR1 and CDR2 from the germline V gene are WNHNN and SYGVQD (reference sequence). Trimming shortened V by 5 bases and J by 1 base, and 8 bases separated the two germline ends. This CDR3 reads CASSFNGNTEAFF. CDR3 DNA: TGCGCCAGCAGTTTTAACGGGAACACTGAAGCTTTCTTT.

This clonotype was counted ten times or more. The chain carries TRBV5-1 and TRBJ2-5; 8 bases are a match to TRBD1. V gave up 0 bases and J gave up 1 base; unmatched junction bases: 8. CDR3 length: 17 residues. Per the germline V gene, CDR1 is SGHRS and CDR2 is YFSETQ. CDR3 coding DNA: TGCGCCAGCAGCTTGGCAGCAGGGGGCGTTCCCCAAGAGACCCAGTACTTC. Its translation: CASSLAAGGVPQETQYF.

V is TRBV24-1 and J is TRBJ2-3; D possibly matches TRBD1 or TRBD2 (5 bases each). There are 15 residues in the CDR3. Germline CDR1 KGHDR, CDR2 SFDVKD. V was shortened by 5 bases and J by 1 base, with 12 bases between the two germline ends. CDR3 sequence reads: CATSVGQGRTDTQYF. The CDR3 nucleotides are TGTGCCACCAGTGTAGGGCAGGGACGCACAGATACGCAGTATTTT.

This clonotype was observed a single time. The rearrangement joins TRBV6-6 to TRBJ1-3; D uncertain. Looked up from germline, CDR1 is MNHNY and CDR2 is SVGAGI (reference sequence). The CDR3 consists of 12 residues. The CDR3 DNA is TGTGCAGCAGGCCCCTCTGGAAACACCATATATTTT. Amino acid sequence: CAAGPSGNTIYF.

This clonotype has just a few counts. The CDR3 DNA reads TGCGCCAGCAGCTGGGGGGGCGAGCAGTACTTC. Translated, it gives CASSWGGEQYF. The chain combines TRBV5-1 with TRBJ2-7; 7 bases map to TRBD2. Germline V CDR1 and CDR2: SGHRS, YFSETQ. CDR3 length: 11 residues. The V gene end was trimmed by 3 bases and the J gene end by 6 bases; junction bases not matched to a gene: 0.

The gene calls are TRBV12-3 or TRBV12-4 and TRBJ2-7; tentative D call: TRBD2 (6 bases). The CDR3 length is 13 residues. Between the trimmed V and J ends, which lost 3 bases and 7 bases, there was a span of 13 bases. The CDR3 spells CASSFRRGDEQYF. Written as DNA, the CDR3 is TGTGCCAGCAGTTTCCGGCGGGGAGATGAGCAGTACTTC.

This clonotype was counted between two and nine times. The chain links TRBV6-2 or TRBV6-3 to TRBJ1-5; D is undetermined. The CDR3 loop spans 15 amino acids. Deletions cut 2 bases from V and 5 bases from J, with 13 bases between. Germline CDR1 MNHEY, CDR2 SVGEGT. The CDR3 bases are TGTGCCAGCAGTTACCCTCCGCAGATTCATCAGCCCCAGCATTTT. Its protein product is CASSYPPQIHQPQHF.

This clonotype appeared many times. The V gene is TRBV5-1, the J gene TRBJ2-5; D might be TRBD2 (5 bases). V dropped 0 bases and J dropped 5 bases, with 11 bases sitting between them. The CDR3 totals 14 residues. The germline V gene encodes CDR1 SGHRS and CDR2 YFSETQ. The CDR3 DNA follows: TGCGCCAGCAGCTTGGTCTCGGGAAGGGAGACCCAGTACTTC. Protein product: CASSLVSGRETQYF. The full variable domain, completed using reference TRBV5-1 and TRBJ2-5, is KAGVTQTPRYLIKTRGQQVTLSCSPISGHRSVSWYQQTPGQGLQFLFEYFSETQRNKGNFPGRFSGRQFSNSRSEMNVSTLELGDSALYLCASSLVSGRETQYFGPGTRLLVL.

This chain joins TRBV6-5 and TRBJ1-2, with D hard to call. The germline V gene encodes CDR1 MNHEY and CDR2 SVGAGI. The CDR3 totals 12 residues. Trimming shortened V by 6 bases and J by 0 bases, and 5 bases separated the two germline ends. The CDR3 here is CASRVANYGYTF. In DNA form, the CDR3 reads TGTGCCAGCAGAGTGGCTAACTATGGCTACACCTTC.

This clonotype turned up a few times. This chain connects TRBV6-5 to TRBJ1-2, with D tentatively TRBD1 (5 bases). This CDR3 has 12 residues. The germline V gene encodes CDR1 MNHEY and CDR2 SVGAGI. With 8 bases removed from V and 7 bases from J, the gap between germline ends came to 14 bases. Written as DNA, the CDR3 is TGTGCCAGCCGACGGGGCTCGGGTGGCTACACCTTC. It is translated as CASRRGSGGYTF.

This clonotype was found many times. The chain has TRBV3-1 and TRBJ1-1; D unclear. Germline V gene lookup returns CDR1 LGHDT and CDR2 YNNKEL (reference sequence). V was trimmed by 2 bases and J by 7 bases, leaving 5 bases between them. The CDR3 contains 11 residues. The CDR3 nucleotides are TGTGCCAGCAGCCAAAGGAGTGAAGCTTTCTTT. It encodes CASSQRSEAFF.

The chain couples TRBV2 to TRBJ1-1; 7 bases map to TRBD1. Trimming at V came to 6 bases and at J to 10 bases, leaving 11 bases not matched to a gene. Germline CDR1 is SNHLY and CDR2 is FYNNEI. The CDR3 has 13 amino acids. DNA of the CDR3: TGTGCCAGCAGAGAGACAGGGCGGATGGGAGCTTTCTTT. Its protein product is CASRETGRMGAFF.

The table lists this clonotype with many counts. The chain links TRBV28 to TRBJ2-3, with 9 bases aligning to TRBD2. Germline V gives CDR1 MDHEN, CDR2 SYDVKM. The J segment lost 5 bases and the V segment lost 4 bases, leaving 7 bases of the junction unmatched. The CDR3 sequence is 15 residues long. CDR3 in amino acids: CASSSAGGQGDTQYF. The DNA of the CDR3 is TGTGCCAGCAGTTCGGCGGGGGGGCAGGGAGATACGCAGTATTTT.